This TCR beta chain was documented in a study of blood T cell repertoires in COVID-19. Study-wide context: The United States, Italy and Spain were the sources of the acute and convalescent COVID-19 samples.

The length of the CDR3 is 15 residues. Germline trimming cut 8 bases from V and 7 bases from J; bases unmatched to any gene: 12. Germline lookup yields CDR1 MNHEY and CDR2 SMNVEV (reference sequence). Authors' methods: How many nucleated cells were present was estimated from reference gene primer amplification. Assay used: immunoSEQ multiplex PCR; TCRdb lists only in-frame clones, some missing. V and J calls and clone size are those listed in that table; D and trimming were worked out from the DNA. The table includes some 290,000 clones, about nine tenths detected once. Sequencing was performed on peripheral blood. This chain uses TRBV27 with TRBJ2-7; 12 bases map to TRBD2. The TCR comes from a young woman with COVID-19, enrolled during active disease. The CDR3 region is CASSMGTSGLWEQYF. The CDR3 bases are TGTGCCAGCTCCATGGGGACTAGCGGGCTTTGGGAGCAGTACTTC.